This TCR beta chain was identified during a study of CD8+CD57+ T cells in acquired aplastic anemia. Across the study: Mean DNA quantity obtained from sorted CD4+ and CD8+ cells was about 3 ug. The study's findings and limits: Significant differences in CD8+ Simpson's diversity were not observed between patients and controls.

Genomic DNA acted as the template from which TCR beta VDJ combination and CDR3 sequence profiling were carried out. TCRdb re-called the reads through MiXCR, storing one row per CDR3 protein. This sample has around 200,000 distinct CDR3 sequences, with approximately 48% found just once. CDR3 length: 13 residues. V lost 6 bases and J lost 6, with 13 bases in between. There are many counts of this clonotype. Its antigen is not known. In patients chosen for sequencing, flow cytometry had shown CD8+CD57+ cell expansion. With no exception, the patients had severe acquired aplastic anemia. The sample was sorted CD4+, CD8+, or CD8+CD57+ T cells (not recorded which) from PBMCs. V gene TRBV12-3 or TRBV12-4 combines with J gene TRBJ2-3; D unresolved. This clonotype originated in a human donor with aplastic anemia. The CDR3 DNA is TGTGCCAGCAGCGCCTGGATACCTGATACGCAGTATTTT. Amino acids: CASSAWIPDTQYF.